This entry lists 25 T cell receptor beta chains sequenced from one sample in a study of post-analysis software for immune sequencing data (dated by TCRdb to the mid-2010s). Findings and caveats that apply to the study as a whole: Roughly 5 TRBV segments, including TRBV5-6, TRBV5-1 and TRBV20-1, were significantly more frequent in patients than controls.

Library preparation used PCR. The run used an Illumina HiSeq 2500. To reduce PCR and sequencing biases, unique molecular identifiers were built into the TCR beta cDNA libraries. Starting from the raw public reads, TCRdb applied fastp trimming at Q25, assembled clones with MiXCR and retained in-frame beta chains. Rows with one shared CDR3 protein collapse into an entry with the most common genes and DNA. In this sample the table shows more than 500,000 distinct CDR3 sequences, around 34% of which occur a single time. The ten largest clones capture 4.5% to 7.5% of the sample. Which antigens these TCRs recognize remains unknown. Sequenced sample: blood. The receptors were sampled from a girl aged 2-17 years with multiple sclerosis.

This clonotype has just a few counts. The chain is built from TRBV20-1 and TRBJ2-5; 8 nucleotides agree with TRBD1. Germline V gives CDR1 DFQATT, CDR2 SNEGSKA (reference sequence). The CDR3 runs to 16 residues. Trimming took 3 bases from V and 10 from J; bases not matched to a gene: 19. CDR3 region: CSASRRQGLQGLGQYF. CDR3 in DNA: TGCAGTGCTAGTAGGCGACAGGGGCTCCAGGGGTTAGGCCAGTACTTC.

The chain carries TRBV3-1 and TRBJ2-1; D call uncertain. There are 15 residues in the CDR3. The V and J ends lost 1 base and 0 bases respectively, with 7 bases between them. The germline CDR1 and CDR2 sequences are LGHDT and YNNKEL (reference sequence). The CDR3 here is CASSQGVVSYNEQFF. CDR3 DNA: TGTGCCAGCAGCCAAGGTGTGGTCTCCTACAATGAGCAGTTCTTC.

The V gene is TRBV29-1, the J gene TRBJ1-5; 8 nucleotides agree with TRBD1. The CDR3 runs to 14 residues. Germline V gives CDR1 SQVTM, CDR2 ANQGSEA. V lost 4 bases to trimming and J lost 2 bases; unmatched junction nucleotides: 4. CDR3 loop: CSVATGVGNQPQHF. CDR3 nucleotide sequence: TGCAGCGTTGCGACAGGGGTAGGCAATCAGCCCCAGCATTTT.

This clonotype was counted only a few times. V usage is TRBV15 and J usage is TRBJ2-7; D ambiguous. Germline-derived CDR1 and CDR2 are LNHNV and YYDKDF (reference sequence). The CDR3 consists of 13 residues. Trimming cost V 0 bases and J 3 bases, with 6 bases left between them. The CDR3, as DNA: TGTGCCACCAGCAGAGATACCGTCTACGAGCAGTACTTC. This translates into CATSRDTVYEQYF.

A few counts support this clonotype. This chain connects TRBV6-1 to TRBJ1-2; D gene unclear. The CDR3 extends over 11 amino acids. V was pared by 9 bases and J by 1 base, with 6 bases between. The V gene's germline CDR1 is MNHNS and CDR2 SASEGT. The CDR3 nucleotides are TGTGCCAGTTACAGTAACTATGGCTACACCTTC. Amino acid sequence: CASYSNYGYTF.

This clonotype was seen a single time. The chain carries TRBV5-6 and TRBJ2-4; D gene uncertain. Germline V lookup: CDR1 SGHDT, CDR2 YYEEEE. This CDR3 spans 12 amino acids. Between the trimmed V and J ends, which lost 6 bases and 7 bases, there was a span of 11 bases. The CDR3: CASTCTGNIQYF. The DNA for the CDR3 is TGTGCCAGCACCTGCACGGGTAACATTCAGTACTTC.

This clonotype has more than one count but fewer than ten. The chain recombines TRBV5-1 with TRBJ2-1; maybe TRBD2 (5 bases). Trimming removed 4 bases at V and 1 base at J, with 12 bases between. The germline CDR1 and CDR2 sequences are SGHRS and YFSETQ. This CDR3 is 15 amino acids long. The CDR3 bases are TGCGCCAGCAGCCCCAATGAGGGTTCCTACAATGAGCAGTTCTTC. It is translated as CASSPNEGSYNEQFF.

The chain joins TRBV7-2 to TRBJ1-5; D gene uncertain. The CDR3 is 13 residues long. V lost 2 bases to trimming and J lost 6 bases, with 8 bases between them. The germline CDR1 and CDR2 sequences are SGHTA and FQGNSA. The CDR3 loop is CASSLWSPQPQHF. The DNA for the CDR3 is TGTGCCAGCAGCTTATGGTCCCCTCAGCCCCAGCATTTT.

Ten or more counts support this clonotype. The chain joins TRBV18 to TRBJ2-7, with TRBD1 as a possible D gene (6 bases). The ends were cut back, 3 bases at V and 3 bases at J, with 12 bases in the middle. The CDR3 spans 14 residues. Germline-derived CDR1 and CDR2 are KGHSH and LQKENI. This CDR3 is CASSPLDSYYEQYF. The CDR3 region has the DNA TGTGCCAGCTCACCGTTGGACAGTTACTACGAGCAGTACTTC.

Only one count was recorded for this clonotype. This rearrangement joins TRBV29-1 to TRBJ2-2; 14 positions agree with TRBD2. The V and J ends lost 1 base and 0 bases, in that order; junction bases with no gene match: 4. Germline assignment: CDR1 SQVTM and CDR2 ANQGSEA. This CDR3 is 18 amino acids long. DNA for the CDR3: TGCAGCGTTGAAGGACTAGCGGGGGGGGAAGCGAACACCGGGGAGCTGTTTTTT. This gives the protein CSVEGLAGGEANTGELFF.

This clonotype came up a few times. This chain links TRBV4-1 with TRBJ2-7; 10 bases line up with TRBD2. This CDR3 region has 15 residues. J was trimmed by 3 bases and V by 3 bases; bases with no gene match: 5. The V gene's germline CDR1 is MGHRA and CDR2 YSYEKL. The CDR3, as DNA: TGCGCCAGCAGCCACCTAGCGGGGGAGCTCTACGAGCAGTACTTC. Translating gives CASSHLAGELYEQYF.

In its sample, this clonotype was seen a few times. V gene TRBV20-1 combines with J gene TRBJ2-5; TRBD1 or TRBD2 may be the D gene (5 bases each). TRBJ2-7 matches the DNA end more closely, so the J call is doubtful. CDR1 and CDR2 from the germline V gene are DFQATT and SNEGSKA (reference sequence). The CDR3 totals 17 residues. The chain's CDR3 is CSARDDSGGSFGDEQYF. In DNA form, the CDR3 reads TGCAGTGCTAGAGATGATTCTGGGGGTAGCTTTGGGGACGAGCAGTACTTC.

The chain has TRBV27 and TRBJ2-1; possibly TRBD1 or TRBD2 for D (5 bases each). This CDR3 is built from 18 residues. CDR1 and CDR2 from the germline V gene are MNHEY and SMNVEV (reference sequence). The V end was cut by 6 bases, the J end by 7 bases, with 28 bases between. CDR3 bases: TGTGCCAGCAGCCTCCTGGGCTCTGAGGGTGGGGGTCGTAATGAGCAGTTCTTC. This translates into CASSLLGSEGGGRNEQFF.

V usage is TRBV27 and J usage is TRBJ1-6, with D tentatively TRBD1 (5 bases). CDR1 is MNHEY and CDR2 is SMNVEV in the germline V gene (reference sequence). The length of the CDR3 is 14 residues. V lost 6 bases, J lost 0 bases, and 6 bases lay in between. The CDR3 DNA sequence: TGTGCCAGCAGCACAGGCTCCTATAATTCACCCCTCCACTTT. It yields the protein CASSTGSYNSPLHF.

The CDR3 loop is CSVYQGAQETQYF. As DNA, the CDR3 is TGCAGCGTTTATCAGGGGGCCCAAGAGACCCAGTACTTC. This chain connects TRBV29-1 to TRBJ2-5; 8 bases are a match to TRBD1. V dropped 5 bases and J dropped 1; count of bases not matched to a gene: 3. Germline lookup yields CDR1 SQVTM and CDR2 ANQGSEA. CDR3 length: 13 residues.

The chain is built from TRBV21-1 and TRBJ2-7; the D segment call TRBD1 is taken from the table without a DNA check. TRBV21-1 is described as a pseudogene. There are 11 residues in the CDR3. The CDR3 loop reads CASTPGEEQYF. The CDR3 nucleotides read TGTGCCAGCACCCCGGGGGAAGAGCAGTACTTC.

For this clonotype: The junction and the germline gene differ at one end; a read error may be behind it. The gene calls are TRBV11-2 and TRBJ2-1, with D unresolved. CDR3 length equals 11 residues. The germline CDR1 and CDR2 sequences are SGHAT and FQNNGV. CDR3: CASSGMTERFF. Written as DNA, the CDR3 is TGTGCCAGCAGCGGAATGACTGAGCGGTTCTTC.

This chain uses TRBV5-1 with TRBJ2-3, with TRBD2 matching 8 bases. The CDR3 length is 16 residues. CDR1 and CDR2 from the germline V gene are SGHRS and YFSETQ. V dropped 0 bases and J dropped 4; count of bases not matched to a gene: 7. CDR3 bases: TGCGCCAGCAGCTTGGAGGCTAGCGGGTTTCCAGATACGCAGTATTTT. Translated, it gives CASSLEASGFPDTQYF.

This clonotype was seen just once. The chain is built from TRBV2 and TRBJ2-3; 10 bases fit TRBD2. After removal of 5 bases from V and 5 bases from J, the junction contained 7 bases not matched to a gene. The germline V gene encodes CDR1 SNHLY and CDR2 FYNNEI. This CDR3 contains 15 residues. CDR3 nucleotides: TGTGCCAGCAGTTTTAGCGGGGGGAAGAGAGATACGCAGTATTTT. This encodes CASSFSGGKRDTQYF.

In DNA form, the CDR3 reads TGCGCCAGCAGCTTGGTAGGGAAAGAGAACAATGAGCAGTTCTTC. Protein product: CASSLVGKENNEQFF. V and J are TRBV5-1 and TRBJ2-1, with D hard to call. The CDR3 sequence is 15 residues long. Looked up from germline, CDR1 is SGHRS and CDR2 is YFSETQ. Trimming pared 0 bases from V and 5 bases from J, leaving 12 bases between.

The genes are TRBV29-1 and TRBJ2-5; D remains unclear. The germline V gene encodes CDR1 SQVTM and CDR2 ANQGSEA. The CDR3 has 13 amino acids. V lost 1 base and J 11 bases, leaving 17 bases between the germline ends. The CDR3 nucleotides read TGCAGCGTTGAAGCCCGACGTTGGAATGAGCAGTACTTC. Amino acids: CSVEARRWNEQYF.

V and J are TRBV20-1 and TRBJ2-5, with TRBD1 matching over 7 bases. Germline V lookup: CDR1 DFQATT, CDR2 SNEGSKA (reference sequence). Trimming cost V 6 bases and J 5 bases; bases outside gene matches: 9. The CDR3 length is 13 residues. In DNA form, the CDR3 reads TGCAGTGCGGAAGGGGGCGCAGGGGAGACCCAGTACTTC. Protein sequence: CSAEGGAGETQYF.

J is TRBJ2-7 and V is TRBV5-1; D is possibly TRBD2 (6 bases). CDR1 and CDR2 (germline): SGHRS, YFSETQ. CDR3 length: 18 amino acids. The germline V and J ends were trimmed by 3 bases and 2 bases, with 24 bases remaining between them. The CDR3 protein is CASSSTSFNTGATYEQYF. The CDR3, as DNA: TGCGCCAGCAGCTCGACTAGTTTCAACACCGGGGCAACCTACGAGCAGTACTTC.

The chain combines TRBV28 with TRBJ2-7; possibly TRBD1 for D (6 bases). Germline CDR1 is MDHEN and CDR2 is SYDVKM. The CDR3 loop spans 14 amino acids. V gave up 11 bases and J gave up 1 base, with 18 bases separating them. The CDR3 DNA sequence: TGTGCCTCCGAAAGGGCAGGGGTTTCCTACGAGCAGTACTTC. It specifies CASERAGVSYEQYF. Together with reference TRBV28 and TRBJ2-7, the CDR3 gives the full variable domain: DVKVTQSSRYLVKRTGEKVFLECVQDMDHENMFWYRQDPGLGLRLIYFSYDVKMKEKGDIPEGYSVSREKKERFSLILESASTNQTSMYLCASERAGVSYEQYFGPGTRLTVT.

This clonotype was detected only once. The genes are TRBV12-3 or TRBV12-4 and TRBJ1-6; 9 bases align to TRBD1. J was trimmed by 9 bases and V by 1 base; bases with no gene match: 4. The CDR3 contains 15 residues. The DNA of the CDR3 is TGTGCCAGCAGTTTAGATGGACAGGGGCTTTCACCCCTCCACTTT. Protein product: CASSLDGQGLSPLHF.